Sequencing of this TCR beta chain was carried out in a study of shared clonotypes between healthy human individuals (dated by TCRdb to 2020 to 2022). Regarding the complete study: The cohort comprised a couple of women and a few men aged 18 to 49 years. Different laboratories and diverse techniques were used to prepare libraries and sequence TCR repertoires, to increase sequencing depth and limit assay-specific biases. Per donor, leukapheresis produced somewhere between about 0.85 and 10 billion PBMCs. Blood TCR repertoires of roughly five healthy adults were deeply sequenced to estimate repertoire size and the extent of clonotype sharing between individuals. General findings and caveats noted by the study authors: Sampling was restricted to blood, and TCR repertoires in tissue are likely to differ from TCR repertoires in blood. Based on pairwise subsampling, the degree of clonotype sharing among donors was expected to be affected by sequencing depth. The small number of donors limited the genetic and exposure-history diversity represented.

Healthy HIV-negative adults with no recently reported acute infections or vaccinations were included as donors. Only Caucasian adults living in Nashville, Tennessee, USA were represented among the donors. For unsorted samples, some 90 million PBMCs were counted and genomic DNA was extracted with the QIAamp DNA Blood Mini kit. Blood was collected by leukapheresis, and PBMCs were isolated by Ficoll-Histopaque density gradient centrifugation and then cryopreserved in liquid nitrogen vapor phase. Using the deep immunoSEQ assay, multiplex PCR amplified TCR CDR3 regions from genomic DNA. Extracted genomic DNA from each cell subset was spread evenly across all wells of several immunoSEQ 96-well plates, with each plate serving as a replicate. For unsorted PBMC, approximately 290 ng genomic DNA, equal to approximately 30,000 T cell genomes, was loaded into each replicate PCR. Ten immunoSEQ deep assay plates were used to sequence the unsorted PBMC genomic DNA. The purified libraries were quantified using a Qubit 3.0 fluorometer, sized with a Bioanalyzer 2100, and then quantified again using the KAPA Library Quantification kit. Each immunoSEQ 96-well plate was sequenced on its own single-read 150-cycle Illumina NextSeq 550 flow cell. As for the authors' bioinformatics: Because the immunoSEQ output included only junctional sequences and no quality scores, the filtering could not be the same as the filtering used for full-length reads. Sequences were annotated with PyIR, a Python wrapper for IgBLAST v1.9, using IMGT germline references to assign V/J genes and CDR3. Reads were removed for weak V/J assignments (E-value above 1e-6), missing CDR3, stop codons, out-of-frame junctions, or ambiguous translated residues. A V3J clonotype was defined by an identical inferred V gene, J gene, and CDR3 amino acid sequence. To compute the percentage overlap between repertoires, the number of shared unique clonotypes was divided by the size of the smaller repertoire. RTK rarefaction, the Chao1 estimator, and Recon v2.1 estimates of unobserved clonotypes were used to assess repertoire richness. TCRdb carries this immuneACCESS record with in-frame sequences only. Its versions omit some clonotypes, under half of them owing to an unresolved V gene in the studies checked, with the rest unexplained. For V, J and clone size, that table is used; D and trimming come from the DNA. Present in this sample are 520,000 or so clones, 79% of which were seen just once. Over 10% of the sample is taken by the ten largest.

This clone was picked up a small number of times. Its antigen specificity is not known. Nothing much larger sits one base from this clone, and base qualities are not available. CDR3 length: 15 amino acids, cysteine to phenylalanine. CDR3 DNA only is kept here, 45 bases in frame from base 1. The germline V gene sets CDR1 to MDHEN and CDR2 to SYDVKM. V is clipped by 7 bases and J by 3 bases, and the sequence between their germline boundaries is 18 bases long. The sequence was collected from a woman aged 40 to 55 in good health. Some clones in this sample may be carry-over from other donors' samples. The sample taken for sequencing was PBMCs. This chain is built from TRBV28 and TRBJ1-1, with TRBD1 perhaps the D gene, on 5 matching bases. The CDR3 region reads CASTGGIGLDTEAFF. The nucleotide sequence reads as follows: TGTGCCAGCACCGGGGGAATTGGGCTTGACACTGAAGCTTTCTTT.